The clone carrying this TCR beta chain was counted only a few times. No antigen is known for it. Libraries were prepared by immunoSEQ multiplex PCR; TCRdb keeps only in-frame clonotypes and omits some of them. The data show tens of thousands of clones, about 88% seen once. CDR1 is WSHSY, CDR2 SAAADI, per germline. The CDR3 contains 16 residues. V was clipped by 7 bases and J by 1 base, with 18 bases between them. The data belong to a study of OX40 agonist ivuxolimab in advanced cancers. Study-level information: Each dose-escalation patient presented with hepatocellular carcinoma, melanoma, renal cell or head and neck cancer. A mean age of roughly 66 years, range about 20 to 79, was recorded, and 70% to 85% were male. Study-wide results and caveats: Not determined was the antigen specificity of the expanded peripheral T cells. Researchers report that CD8+ T cells had, on average, more expanded clones than CD4+.

This chain uses TRBV10-2 with TRBJ2-3; D is unresolved. Sequencing was performed on CD4+ or CD8+ T cells sorted from blood, taken in a trial of the OX40 agonist ivuxolimab. The TCR comes from an adult with an advanced solid tumor such as melanoma, head and neck, liver or kidney cancer. CDR3 DNA sequence: TGCGCCAGCAAGGAAGGCAGGAGATATGGCACAGATACGCAGTATTTT. Its protein is CASKEGRRYGTDTQYF.